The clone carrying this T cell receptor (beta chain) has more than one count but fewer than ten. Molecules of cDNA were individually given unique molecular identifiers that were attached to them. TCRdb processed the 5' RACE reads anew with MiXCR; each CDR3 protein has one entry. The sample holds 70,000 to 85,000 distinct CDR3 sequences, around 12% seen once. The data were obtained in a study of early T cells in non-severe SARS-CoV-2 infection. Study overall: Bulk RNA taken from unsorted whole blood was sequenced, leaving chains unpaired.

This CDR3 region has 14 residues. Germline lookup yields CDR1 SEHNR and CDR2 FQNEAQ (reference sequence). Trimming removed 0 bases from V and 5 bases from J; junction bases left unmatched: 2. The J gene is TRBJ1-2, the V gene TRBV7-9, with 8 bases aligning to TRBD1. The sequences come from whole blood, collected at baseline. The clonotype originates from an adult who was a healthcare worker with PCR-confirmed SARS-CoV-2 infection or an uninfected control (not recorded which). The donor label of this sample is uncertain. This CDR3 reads CASSLAQGAYGYTF. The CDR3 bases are TGTGCCAGCAGCTTAGCCCAGGGGGCTTATGGCTACACCTTC.